The T cell receptor beta chain described here comes from a study of control samples from healthy donors and cancer patients. The V end was cut by 3 bases, the J end by 5 bases, with 11 bases between. The CDR3 is made up of 15 amino acids. Per germline, CDR1 LNHDA and CDR2 SQIVND (reference sequence). Clones were read by immunoSEQ multiplex PCR, and TCRdb kept only the in-frame ones, dropping some. The top ten hold about 3% of the sample, which has roughly 95,000 clones, roughly 89% seen once. Material: blood. This chain uses TRBV19 with TRBJ1-6, with no clear D. The sequence was collected from a human donor in good health. The donor label of this sample is uncertain. The CDR3 region has the DNA TGTGCCAGTAGTATCGCGGGGTCGGATAATTCACCCCTCCACTTT. Amino acids: CASSIAGSDNSPLHF.